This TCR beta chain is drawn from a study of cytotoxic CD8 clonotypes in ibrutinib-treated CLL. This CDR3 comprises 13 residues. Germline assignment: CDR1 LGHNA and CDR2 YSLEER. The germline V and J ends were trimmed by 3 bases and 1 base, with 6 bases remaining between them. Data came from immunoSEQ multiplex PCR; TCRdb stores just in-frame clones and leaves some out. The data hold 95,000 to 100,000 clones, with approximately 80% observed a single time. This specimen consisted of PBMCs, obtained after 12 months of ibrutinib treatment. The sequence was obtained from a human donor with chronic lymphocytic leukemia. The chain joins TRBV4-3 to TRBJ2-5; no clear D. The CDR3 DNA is TGCGCCAGCAGCCAGGTAGCCCAAGAGACCCAGTACTTC. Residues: CASSQVAQETQYF.